This record covers a single T cell receptor (beta chain). This CDR3 region has 14 residues. The germline V gene has CDR1 LNHDA and CDR2 SQIVND (reference sequence). Trimming left V 4 bases short and J 6 bases short, with 12 bases between. Measured with immunoSEQ multiplex PCR; TCRdb has only the in-frame clones, and not every one. The table lists 55,000 to 70,000 clones, more than 60% of them singletons. The data stem from a study of blood T cell repertoires in COVID-19. Sequenced input: peripheral blood. The chain couples TRBV19 to TRBJ2-2, with a tentative D call TRBD1 (6 bases). This sequence was found in a human donor in a cohort sampled during active COVID-19. DNA for the CDR3: TGTGCCAGTAGTAGGGGCAGGGGTGCCGGGGAGCTGTTTTTT. This codes for CASSRGRGAGELFF.